Presented here are 10 T cell receptor beta chains from one specimen sequenced in a study of blood T cell repertoires in COVID-19. Assay used: immunoSEQ multiplex PCR; TCRdb lists only in-frame clones, some missing. Counted here are approximately 120,000 clones, 83% occurring once; the ten biggest clones make up about 18%. Sample: PBMCs or T cells enriched from blood (not recorded which). Source of these receptors: a man aged 25 to 40 who had recovered from COVID-19.

This clone appeared a few times. The rearrangement uses TRBV6-4 and TRBJ2-2; TRBD1 aligns across 9 bases. Germline-derived CDR1 and CDR2 are MRHNA and SNTAGT. V lost 6 bases to trimming and J lost 3 bases; unmatched junction nucleotides: 5. The CDR3 is 15 residues long. The CDR3 loop reads CASSQTGGDTGELFF. CDR3 nucleotides: TGTGCCAGCAGCCAAACAGGGGGCGACACCGGGGAGCTGTTTTTT.

This sequence joins TRBV29-1 and TRBJ2-7, with 8 positions matching TRBD1. The germline V gene has CDR1 SQVTM and CDR2 ANQGSEA. There are 14 residues in the CDR3. The junction had 11 bases not matched to a gene; V was cut back by 5 bases and J by 5 bases. Written as DNA, the CDR3 is TGCAGCGTTCAGCTTTCGCAGGGGGCCCACGAGCAGTACTTC. Amino acids: CSVQLSQGAHEQYF.

This clone was observed a few times. The chain is built from TRBV5-5 and TRBJ2-5, with 7 bases matching TRBD1. CDR3 length: 14 amino acids. The V segment lost 3 bases and the J segment 1 base; nucleotides outside the gene matches: 3. Germline lookup yields CDR1 SGHKS and CDR2 YYEKEE (reference sequence). The CDR3 DNA is TGTGCCAGCAGCTCTGGACAGGCCCAAGAGACCCAGTACTTC. Translated, it gives CASSSGQAQETQYF.

The genes are TRBV7-9 and TRBJ2-1; the D gene is possibly TRBD1 (5 bases). V shed 3 bases and J shed 7 bases, with 7 bases lying between them. The CDR3 extends over 12 amino acids. Germline V CDR1 and CDR2: SEHNR, FQNEAQ (reference sequence). In DNA form, the CDR3 reads TGTGCCAGCAGCTTCAGGGAAAATGAGCAGTTCTTC. It codes for CASSFRENEQFF.

V and J are TRBV13 and TRBJ1-1, with D possibly being TRBD1 (6 bases). The CDR3 runs 14 residues. Trimming cost V 7 bases and J 2 bases, with 14 bases left between them. Germline V gives CDR1 PRHDT, CDR2 FYEKMQ (reference sequence). The CDR3 DNA sequence: TGTGCCAGCACCTCCGAAGGGGGAAACACTGAAGCTTTCTTT. It codes for CASTSEGGNTEAFF.

The J gene is TRBJ2-1, the V gene TRBV10-3; 14 bases map to TRBD2. V gave up 0 bases and J gave up 6 bases; unmatched junction bases: 13. Germline CDR1 and CDR2: ENHRY and SYGVKD. The CDR3 sequence is 20 residues long. The CDR3 is CAISESEGLAGDKSSNEQFF. CDR3 nucleotides: TGTGCCATCAGTGAGTCAGAGGGACTAGCGGGAGATAAGAGTTCCAATGAGCAGTTCTTC.

The V call is TRBV2, the J call TRBJ2-6, with D unresolved. CDR1 SNHLY and CDR2 FYNNEI come from the germline V gene. Trimming shortened V by 1 base and J by 8 bases, and 6 bases separated the two germline ends. The length of the CDR3 is 13 residues. The CDR3 here is CASSEVSSNVLTF. CDR3 in DNA: TGTGCCAGCAGTGAAGTATCCTCCAACGTCCTGACTTTC.

V and J are TRBV7-6 and TRBJ1-1, with 7 bases aligning to TRBD1. The CDR3 has 15 residues. The germline gives CDR1 SGHVS, CDR2 FNYEAQ. Trimming took 4 bases from V and 1 from J; bases not matched to a gene: 6. The CDR3: CASSSTQGENTEAFF. Here the CDR3 DNA reads TGTGCCAGCAGCTCGACTCAGGGGGAGAACACTGAAGCTTTCTTT.

The chain's CDR3 is CASSLGQTQTYEQYV. In DNA form, the CDR3 reads TGTGCCAGCTCACTAGGACAGACGCAAACCTACGAGCAGTACGTC. The chain recombines TRBV18 with TRBJ2-7; maybe TRBD1 (6 bases). The V end was cut by 4 bases, the J end by 2 bases, with 15 bases between. Germline CDR1 and CDR2: KGHSH and LQKENI. This CDR3 has 15 residues.

V is TRBV2 and J is TRBJ2-1, with TRBD1 matching over 9 bases. Germline V gene data show CDR1 as SNHLY and CDR2 as FYNNEI. The CDR3 is made up of 16 amino acids. The V segment lost 8 bases and the J segment 8 bases; nucleotides outside the gene matches: 16. This CDR3 reads CASRNRGREVLDEQFF. The DNA of the CDR3 is TGTGCCAGCCGGAACAGGGGGCGAGAGGTTTTGGATGAGCAGTTCTTC. Full variable domain (rest looked up from reference TRBV2 and TRBJ2-1): EPEVTQTPSHQVTQMGQEVILRCVPISNHLYFYWYRQILGQKVEFLVSFYNNEISEKSEIFDDQFSVERPDGSNFTLKIRSTKLEDSAMYFCASRNRGREVLDEQFFGPGTRLTVL.